This T cell receptor (beta chain) was identified in a study of OX40 agonist ivuxolimab in advanced cancers. Profiled with immunoSEQ multiplex PCR; TCRdb holds only in-frame clones, not every one. This table holds about 64,000 clones, approximately 88% found once. Deletions cut 8 bases from V and 3 bases from J, with 17 bases between. This CDR3 is built from 15 residues. Germline V gene data show CDR1 as MNHNS and CDR2 as SASEGT. This chain joins TRBV6-1 and TRBJ1-5; possibly TRBD1 for D (5 bases). Specimen: CD4+ or CD8+ T cells sorted from blood, collected in a trial of the OX40 agonist ivuxolimab. The sequence was obtained from an adult with an advanced solid tumor such as melanoma, head and neck, liver or kidney cancer. The CDR3 here is CASQSRGVNNQPQHF. In DNA, the CDR3 is TGTGCCAGCCAGTCCCGGGGGGTAAACAATCAGCCCCAGCATTTT.